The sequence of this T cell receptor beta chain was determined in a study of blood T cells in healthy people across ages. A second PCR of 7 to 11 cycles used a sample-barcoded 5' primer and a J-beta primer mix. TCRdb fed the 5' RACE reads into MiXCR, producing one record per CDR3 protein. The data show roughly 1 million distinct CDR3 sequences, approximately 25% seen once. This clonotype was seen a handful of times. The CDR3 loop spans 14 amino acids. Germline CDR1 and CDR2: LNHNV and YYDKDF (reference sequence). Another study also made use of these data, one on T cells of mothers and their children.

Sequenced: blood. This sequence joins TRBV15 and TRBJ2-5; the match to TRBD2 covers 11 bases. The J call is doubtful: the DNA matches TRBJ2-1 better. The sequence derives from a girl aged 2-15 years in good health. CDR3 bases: TGTGCCACCAGCCGACTAGCGGGGTCAGATGAGCAGTTCTTC. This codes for CATSRLAGSDEQFF.